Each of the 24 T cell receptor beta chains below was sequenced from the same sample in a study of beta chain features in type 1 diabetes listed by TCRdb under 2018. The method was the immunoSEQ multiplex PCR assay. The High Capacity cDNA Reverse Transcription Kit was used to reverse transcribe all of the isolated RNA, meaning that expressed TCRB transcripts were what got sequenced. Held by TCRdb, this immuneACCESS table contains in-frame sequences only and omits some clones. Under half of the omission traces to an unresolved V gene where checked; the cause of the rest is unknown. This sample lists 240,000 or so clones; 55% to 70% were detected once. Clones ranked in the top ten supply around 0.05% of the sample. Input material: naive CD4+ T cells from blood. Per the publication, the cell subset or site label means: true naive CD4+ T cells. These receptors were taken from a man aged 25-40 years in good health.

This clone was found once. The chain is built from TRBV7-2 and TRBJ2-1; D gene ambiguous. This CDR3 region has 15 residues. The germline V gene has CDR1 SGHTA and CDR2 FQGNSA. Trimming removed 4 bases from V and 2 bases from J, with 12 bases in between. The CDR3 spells CASSSRGGTYNEQFF. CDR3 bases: TGTGCCAGCAGCTCACGCGGCGGAACCTACAATGAGCAGTTCTTC.

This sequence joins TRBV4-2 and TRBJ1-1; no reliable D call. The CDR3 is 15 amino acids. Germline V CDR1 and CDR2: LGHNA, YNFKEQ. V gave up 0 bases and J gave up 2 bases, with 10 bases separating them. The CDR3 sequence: CASSQDRIQNTEAFF. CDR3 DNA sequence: TGTGCCAGCAGCCAAGATCGGATCCAAAACACTGAAGCTTTCTTT.

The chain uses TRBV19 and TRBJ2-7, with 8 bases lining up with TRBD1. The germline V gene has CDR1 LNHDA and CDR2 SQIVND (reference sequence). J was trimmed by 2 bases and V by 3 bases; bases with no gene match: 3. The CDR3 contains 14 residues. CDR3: CASSIRTGTYEQYF. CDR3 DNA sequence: TGTGCCAGTAGTATTAGGACAGGGACCTACGAGCAGTACTTC.

Here the CDR3 DNA reads TGTGCCAGCAGTTACCCGGGACTACCAGAGCAGTTCTTC. Translated: CASSYPGLPEQFF. This rearrangement joins TRBV6-5 to TRBJ2-1, with TRBD2 matching over 7 bases. The CDR3 has 13 amino acids. The V and J ends lost 2 bases and 10 bases, in that order; junction bases with no gene match: 5. CDR1 is MNHEY, CDR2 SVGAGI, per germline.

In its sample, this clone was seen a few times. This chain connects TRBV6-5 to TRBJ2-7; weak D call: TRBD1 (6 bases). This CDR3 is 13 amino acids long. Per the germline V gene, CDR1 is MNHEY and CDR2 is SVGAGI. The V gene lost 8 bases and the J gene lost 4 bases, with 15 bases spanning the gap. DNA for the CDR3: TGTGCCAGCGGAAGACAGGCTATTTACGAGCAGTACTTC. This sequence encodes CASGRQAIYEQYF.

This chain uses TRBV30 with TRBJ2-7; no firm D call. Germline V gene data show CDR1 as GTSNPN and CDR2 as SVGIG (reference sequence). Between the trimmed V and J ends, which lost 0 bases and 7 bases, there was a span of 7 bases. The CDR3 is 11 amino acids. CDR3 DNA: TGTGCCTGGAGTGTAGAGGAGGAGCAGTACTTC. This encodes CAWSVEEEQYF. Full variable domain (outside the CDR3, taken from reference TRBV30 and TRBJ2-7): SQTIHQWPATLVQPVGSPLSLECTVEGTSNPNLYWYRQAAGRGLQLLFYSVGIGQISSEVPQNLSASRPQDRQFILSSKKLLLSDSGFYLCAWSVEEEQYFGPGTRLTVT.

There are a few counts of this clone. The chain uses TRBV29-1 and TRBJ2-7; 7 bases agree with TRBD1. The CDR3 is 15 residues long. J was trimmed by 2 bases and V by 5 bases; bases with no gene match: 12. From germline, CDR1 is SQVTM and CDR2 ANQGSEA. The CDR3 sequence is CSVRRGTELTYEQYF. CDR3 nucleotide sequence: TGCAGCGTTCGACGAGGGACAGAATTAACCTACGAGCAGTACTTC.

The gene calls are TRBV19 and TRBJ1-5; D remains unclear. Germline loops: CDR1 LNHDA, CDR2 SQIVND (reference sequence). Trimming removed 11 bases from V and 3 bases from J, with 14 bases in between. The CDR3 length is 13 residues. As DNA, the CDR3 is TGTGCCTCTTTAGAAGGCTACAATCAGCCCCAGCATTTT. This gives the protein CASLEGYNQPQHF.

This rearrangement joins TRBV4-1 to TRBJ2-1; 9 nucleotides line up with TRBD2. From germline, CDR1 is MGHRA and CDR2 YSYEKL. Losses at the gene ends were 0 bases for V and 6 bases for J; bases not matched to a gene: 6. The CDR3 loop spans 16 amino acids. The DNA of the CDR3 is TGCGCCAGCAGCCAAGATCCCAGCGGGGGGCGCAATGAGCAGTTCTTC. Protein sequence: CASSQDPSGGRNEQFF.

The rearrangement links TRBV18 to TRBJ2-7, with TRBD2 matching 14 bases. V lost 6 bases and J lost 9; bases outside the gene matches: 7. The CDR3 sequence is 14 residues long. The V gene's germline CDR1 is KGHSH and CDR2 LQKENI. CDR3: CASSLGTSGSPQYF. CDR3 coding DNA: TGTGCCAGCTCCCTCGGGACTAGCGGGAGTCCGCAGTACTTC.

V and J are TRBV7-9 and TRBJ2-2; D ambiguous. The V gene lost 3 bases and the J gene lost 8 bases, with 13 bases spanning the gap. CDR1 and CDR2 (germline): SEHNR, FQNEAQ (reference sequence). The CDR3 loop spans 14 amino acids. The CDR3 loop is CASSFSPGLGELFF. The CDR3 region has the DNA TGTGCCAGCAGCTTCAGTCCCGGCCTTGGGGAGCTGTTTTTT.

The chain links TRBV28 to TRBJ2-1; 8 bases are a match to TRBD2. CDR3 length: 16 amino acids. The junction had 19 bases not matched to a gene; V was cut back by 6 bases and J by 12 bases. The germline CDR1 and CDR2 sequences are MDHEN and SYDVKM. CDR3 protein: CASSPPERGTEQGQFF. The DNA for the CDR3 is TGTGCCAGCAGCCCCCCGGAGCGGGGGACCGAACAAGGGCAGTTCTTC.

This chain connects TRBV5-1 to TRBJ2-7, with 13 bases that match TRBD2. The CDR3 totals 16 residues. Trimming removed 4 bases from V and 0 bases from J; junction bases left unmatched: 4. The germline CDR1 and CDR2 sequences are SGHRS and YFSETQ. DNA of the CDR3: TGCGCCAGCAGCCTCGGGACTAGCGGGACCTCCTACGAGCAGTACTTC. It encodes CASSLGTSGTSYEQYF.

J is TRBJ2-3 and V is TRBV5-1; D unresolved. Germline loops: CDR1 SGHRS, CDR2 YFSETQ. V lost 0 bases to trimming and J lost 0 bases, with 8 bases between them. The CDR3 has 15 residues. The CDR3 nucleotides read TGCGCCAGCAGCTTGGTGAGAACTAGCACAGATACGCAGTATTTT. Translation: CASSLVRTSTDTQYF.

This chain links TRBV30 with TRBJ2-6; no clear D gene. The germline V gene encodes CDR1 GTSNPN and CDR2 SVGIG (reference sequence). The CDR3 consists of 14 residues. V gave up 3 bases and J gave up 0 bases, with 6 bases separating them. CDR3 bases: TGTGCCTGGAGGTCCTTCTCTGGGGCCAACGTCCTGACTTTC. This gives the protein CAWRSFSGANVLTF.

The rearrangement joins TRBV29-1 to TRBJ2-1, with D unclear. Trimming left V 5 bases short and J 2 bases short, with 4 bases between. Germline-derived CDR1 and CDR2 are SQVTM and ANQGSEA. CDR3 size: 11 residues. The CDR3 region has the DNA TGCAGCGTTCTGGCCTACAATGAGCAGTTCTTC. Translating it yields CSVLAYNEQFF.

This chain's CDR3 is CAWGQGTTGELFF. The CDR3 DNA follows: TGTGCCTGGGGACAGGGGACAACCGGGGAGCTGTTTTTT. The V gene is TRBV30, the J gene TRBJ2-2; the match to TRBD1 covers 9 bases. Germline V gives CDR1 GTSNPN, CDR2 SVGIG (reference sequence). CDR3 length equals 13 residues. Unmatched junction bases numbered 3, after V lost 5 bases and J lost 5 bases.

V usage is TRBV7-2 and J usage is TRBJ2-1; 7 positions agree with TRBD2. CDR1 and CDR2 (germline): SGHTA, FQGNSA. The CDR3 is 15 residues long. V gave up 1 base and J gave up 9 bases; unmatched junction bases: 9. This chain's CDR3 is CASSLEPLAATEQFF. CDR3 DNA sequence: TGTGCCAGCAGCTTAGAGCCTCTAGCGGCGACTGAGCAGTTCTTC.

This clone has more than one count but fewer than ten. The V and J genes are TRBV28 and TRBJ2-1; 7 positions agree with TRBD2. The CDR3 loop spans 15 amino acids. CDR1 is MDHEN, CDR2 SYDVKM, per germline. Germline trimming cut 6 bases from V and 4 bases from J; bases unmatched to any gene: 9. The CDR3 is CASSLSGIAYNEQFF. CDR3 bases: TGTGCCAGCAGCTTAAGCGGGATTGCTTACAATGAGCAGTTCTTC. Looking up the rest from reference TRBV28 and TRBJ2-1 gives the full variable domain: DVKVTQSSRYLVKRTGEKVFLECVQDMDHENMFWYRQDPGLGLRLIYFSYDVKMKEKGDIPEGYSVSREKKERFSLILESASTNQTSMYLCASSLSGIAYNEQFFGPGTRLTVL.

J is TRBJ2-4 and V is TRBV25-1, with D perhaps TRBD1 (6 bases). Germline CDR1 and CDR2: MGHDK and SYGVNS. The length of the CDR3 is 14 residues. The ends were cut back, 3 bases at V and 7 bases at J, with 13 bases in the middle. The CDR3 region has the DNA TGTGCCAGCAGTGACCCGGGACAATTCAACATTCAGTACTTC. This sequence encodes CASSDPGQFNIQYF. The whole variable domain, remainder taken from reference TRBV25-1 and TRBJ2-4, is EADIYQTPRYLVIGTGKKITLECSQTMGHDKMYWYQQDPGMELHLIHYSYGVNSTEKGDLSSESTVSRIRTEHFPLTLESARPSHTSQYLCASSDPGQFNIQYFGAGTRLSVL.

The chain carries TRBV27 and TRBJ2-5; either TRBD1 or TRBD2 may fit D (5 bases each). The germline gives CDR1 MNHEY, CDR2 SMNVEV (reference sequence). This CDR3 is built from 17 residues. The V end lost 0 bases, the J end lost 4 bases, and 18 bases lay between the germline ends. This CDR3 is CASSLSGLAWRGETQYF. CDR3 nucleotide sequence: TGTGCCAGCAGTTTATCGGGGCTAGCTTGGCGAGGAGAGACCCAGTACTTC.

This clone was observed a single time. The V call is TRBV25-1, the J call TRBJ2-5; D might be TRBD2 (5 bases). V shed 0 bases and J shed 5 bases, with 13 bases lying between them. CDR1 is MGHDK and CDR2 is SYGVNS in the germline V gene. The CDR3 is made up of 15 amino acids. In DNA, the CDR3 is TGTGCCAGCAGTGAATATGGCAGGCGAGGGGAGACCCAGTACTTC. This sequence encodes CASSEYGRRGETQYF.

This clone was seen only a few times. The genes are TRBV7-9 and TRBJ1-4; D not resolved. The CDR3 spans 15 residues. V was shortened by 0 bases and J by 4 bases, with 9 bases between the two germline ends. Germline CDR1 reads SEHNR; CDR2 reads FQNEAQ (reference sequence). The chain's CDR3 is CASSLARGRNEKLFF. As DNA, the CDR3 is TGTGCCAGCAGCTTAGCGCGGGGTCGTAATGAAAAACTGTTTTTT.

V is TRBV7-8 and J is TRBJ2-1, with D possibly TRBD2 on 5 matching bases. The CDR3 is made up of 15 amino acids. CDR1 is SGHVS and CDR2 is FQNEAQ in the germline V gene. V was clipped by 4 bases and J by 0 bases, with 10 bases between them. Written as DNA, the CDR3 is TGTGCCAGCAGCTCGACTATGAGCTCCTACAATGAGCAGTTCTTC. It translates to CASSSTMSSYNEQFF.